The present T cell receptor beta chain was sequenced within a study of CD8+ T cells in alopecia areata. Extracted RNA was reverse transcribed, and the resulting cDNA served as sequencing template. Data came from immunoSEQ multiplex PCR; TCRdb stores just in-frame clones and leaves some out. Seen here are about 150,000 clones, about three fifths observed once, and the top ten hold 30% to 45%. Separation by sorting yielded CD4+ and CD8+ T cells from PBMCs. This CDR3 comprises 15 residues. Germline V gene data show CDR1 as MNHEY and CDR2 as SVGAGI. With V trimmed by 6 bases and J by 1 base, 6 bases remained unmatched. General study results and limits: Scalp lesions, especially in alopecia totalis/universalis, had higher clonality than normal scalp. There were also resident alphabeta T cells of normal skin sequenced in scalp samples. Relative to mice, TCR sharing across patients was less clear, a difference possibly HLA-related.

As regards this clone: Its matching antigen is unknown.

The rearrangement uses TRBV6-5 and TRBJ2-7; 10 bases fit TRBD2. The source is a human donor in good health. The source material was CD8+ T cells sorted from blood. The CDR3 DNA follows: TGTGCCAGCAGACCCGTAGCGGGGGGTTCCTACGAGCAGTACTTC. This sequence encodes CASRPVAGGSYEQYF.